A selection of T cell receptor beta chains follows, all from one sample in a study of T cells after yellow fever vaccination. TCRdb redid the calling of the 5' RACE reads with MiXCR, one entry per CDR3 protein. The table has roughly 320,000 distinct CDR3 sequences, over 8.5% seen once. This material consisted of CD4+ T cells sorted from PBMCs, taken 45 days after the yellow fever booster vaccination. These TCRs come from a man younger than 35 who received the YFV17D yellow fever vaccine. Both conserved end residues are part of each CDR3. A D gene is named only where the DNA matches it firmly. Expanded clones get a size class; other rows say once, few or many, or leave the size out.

CDR3 protein: CASRDRGEGNTIYF
CDR3 DNA: TGCGCCAGCCGGGACAGGGGAGAAGGAAACACCATATATTTT
D gene: TRBD1
clone size: many
J gene: TRBJ1-3
V gene: TRBV5-1

CDR3 protein: CASRRTGSENIQYF
CDR3 DNA: TGTGCCAGCAGAAGGACAGGGAGCGAAAACATTCAGTACTTC
D gene: TRBD1
clone size: NA
J gene: TRBJ2-4
V gene: TRBV25-1

CDR3 protein: CSVGDSLNYGYTF
CDR3 DNA: TGCAGCGTTGGCGACAGCCTTAACTATGGCTACACCTTC
D gene: NA
clone size: few
J gene: TRBJ1-2
V gene: TRBV29-1

CDR3 protein: CSGHTFGVVAGENTEAFF
CDR3 DNA: TGCAGCGGTCACACGTTCGGGGTTGTGGCAGGGGAGAACACTGAAGCTTTCTTT
D gene: NA
clone size: NA
J gene: TRBJ1-1
V gene: TRBV29-1

CDR3 protein: CASSPLIGTSGTNEQFF
CDR3 DNA: TGTGCCAGCAGCCCCTTGATCGGGACTAGCGGTACAAATGAGCAGTTCTTC
D gene: TRBD2
clone size: few
J gene: TRBJ2-1
V gene: TRBV3-1

CDR3 protein: CSVTDGSGANVLTF
CDR3 DNA: TGCAGCGTAACCGACGGCTCTGGGGCCAACGTCCTGACTTTC
D gene: NA
clone size: few
J gene: TRBJ2-6
V gene: TRBV29-1

CDR3 protein: CASSLVLGGETQYF
CDR3 DNA: TGTGCCAGCAGCTTGGTTTTAGGGGGGGAGACCCAGTACTTC
D gene: NA
clone size: NA
J gene: TRBJ2-5
V gene: TRBV11-2

CDR3 protein: CASSYVGDTQYF
CDR3 DNA: TGTGCCAGCAGCTATGTAGGGGATACGCAGTATTTT
D gene: NA
clone size: many
J gene: TRBJ2-3
V gene: TRBV7-9

CDR3 protein: CASSIPSGSPREQYF
CDR3 DNA: TGTGCCAGTAGTATTCCCTCGGGCAGTCCGAGGGAGCAGTATTTT
D gene: NA
clone size: few
J gene: TRBJ2-3
V gene: TRBV19

CDR3 protein: CSAREVSGIEQFF
CDR3 DNA: TGCAGTGCTAGAGAGGTTAGCGGGATTGAGCAGTTCTTC
D gene: TRBD2
clone size: NA
J gene: TRBJ2-1
V gene: TRBV20-1

CDR3 protein: CASSPGHVSYNEQFF
CDR3 DNA: TGCGCCAGCAGTCCCGGACACGTCTCCTACAATGAGCAGTTCTTC
D gene: NA
clone size: few
J gene: TRBJ2-1
V gene: TRBV5-1

CDR3 protein: CSVEERGLNTEAFF
CDR3 DNA: TGCAGCGTTGAAGAGCGGGGTCTGAACACTGAAGCTTTCTTT
D gene: NA
clone size: NA
J gene: TRBJ1-1
V gene: TRBV29-1

CDR3 protein: CASSDAGTSGSYEQYF
CDR3 DNA: TGTGCCAGCAGTGACGCCGGGACTAGCGGGTCATACGAGCAGTACTTC
D gene: TRBD2
clone size: few
J gene: TRBJ2-7
V gene: TRBV6-2/TRBV6-3

CDR3 protein: CASSLLVTSGRTDTQYF
CDR3 DNA: TGTGCCAGCAGCTTACTGGTGACTAGCGGACGCACAGATACGCAGTATTTT
D gene: TRBD2
clone size: NA
J gene: TRBJ2-3
V gene: TRBV7-3

CDR3 protein: CASSPEAGPPETQYF
CDR3 DNA: TGTGCCAGCAGCCCAGAAGCAGGGCCCCCAGAGACCCAGTACTTC
D gene: NA
clone size: few
J gene: TRBJ2-5
V gene: TRBV7-2

CDR3 protein: CASSAAEPYSGNTIYF
CDR3 DNA: TGTGCCAGCAGCGCCGCCGAGCCCTACTCTGGAAACACCATATATTTT
D gene: NA
clone size: few
J gene: TRBJ1-3
V gene: TRBV9

CDR3 protein: CASSYPSGQDVQYF
CDR3 DNA: TGTGCCAGCAGTTACCCGAGTGGACAGGATGTTCAGTACTTC
D gene: TRBD1
clone size: NA
J gene: TRBJ2-4
V gene: TRBV6-6

CDR3 protein: CASSEMTGWTETQYF
CDR3 DNA: TGTGCCAGCAGCGAAATGACAGGGTGGACGGAGACCCAGTACTTC
D gene: TRBD1
clone size: many
J gene: TRBJ2-5
V gene: TRBV7-3

CDR3 protein: CASSSQGQGYNSPLHF
CDR3 DNA: TGTGCCAGCAGCTCCCAGGGACAGGGGTATAATTCACCCCTCCACTTT
D gene: TRBD1
clone size: few
J gene: TRBJ1-6
V gene: TRBV7-2

CDR3 protein: CASSVPRANGYTF
CDR3 DNA: TGTGCCAGCAGCGTGCCTCGAGCTAATGGCTACACCTTC
D gene: NA
clone size: few
J gene: TRBJ1-2
V gene: TRBV5-5

CDR3 protein: CASSLGGTGGNTEAFF
CDR3 DNA: TGTGCCAGCAGCTTAGGTGGGACAGGGGGGAACACTGAAGCTTTCTTT
D gene: TRBD1
clone size: few
J gene: TRBJ1-1
V gene: TRBV7-3

CDR3 protein: CASRQLLTLVDTQYF
CDR3 DNA: TGTGCCAGCAGGCAACTCCTTACCCTAGTTGATACGCAGTATTTT
D gene: NA
clone size: few
J gene: TRBJ2-3
V gene: TRBV4-2

CDR3 protein: CASSYSNFGTGASYEQYF
CDR3 DNA: TGTGCCAGCAGTTACTCGAATTTCGGGACAGGAGCATCCTACGAGCAGTACTTC
D gene: TRBD1
clone size: few
J gene: TRBJ2-7
V gene: TRBV6-5

CDR3 protein: CASSLGTVGAEAFF
CDR3 DNA: TGCGCCAGCAGCTTAGGGACGGTAGGCGCTGAAGCTTTCTTT
D gene: NA
clone size: few
J gene: TRBJ1-1
V gene: TRBV5-1

CDR3 protein: CASSTIRQRYYEQYF
CDR3 DNA: TGTGCCAGCAGTACAATTCGACAGAGATACTACGAGCAGTACTTC
D gene: NA
clone size: NA
J gene: TRBJ2-7
V gene: TRBV27

CDR3 protein: CASSLYSGLQETQYF
CDR3 DNA: TGTGCCAGCAGCCTCTACTCAGGGCTGCAAGAGACCCAGTACTTC
D gene: NA
clone size: few
J gene: TRBJ2-5
V gene: TRBV7-6

CDR3 protein: CSASLTERDAYF
CDR3 DNA: TGCAGTGCTTCCCTTACAGAGAGAGATGCGTATTTT
D gene: NA
clone size: few
J gene: TRBJ2-3
V gene: TRBV20-1

CDR3 protein: CASNGPARTGELFF
CDR3 DNA: TGTGCCAGTAATGGGCCCGCCCGAACCGGGGAGCTGTTTTTT
D gene: NA
clone size: NA
J gene: TRBJ2-2
V gene: TRBV19

CDR3 protein: CASSPFQGEEKLFF
CDR3 DNA: TGTGCCAGCTCACCCTTCCAGGGAGAGGAAAAACTGTTTTTT
D gene: NA
clone size: NA
J gene: TRBJ1-4
V gene: TRBV18

CDR3 protein: CASSPFGHGNTIYF
CDR3 DNA: TGTGCCAGCAGTCCCTTCGGGCATGGAAACACCATATATTTT
D gene: NA
clone size: NA
J gene: TRBJ1-3
V gene: TRBV12-3/TRBV12-4

CDR3 protein: CASSQDLAGSDTQYF
CDR3 DNA: TGCGCCAGCAGCCAAGATCTAGCGGGGTCGGATACGCAGTATTTT
D gene: TRBD2
clone size: NA
J gene: TRBJ2-3
V gene: TRBV4-1

CDR3 protein: CASSIPGENTEAFF
CDR3 DNA: TGTGCCAGTAGTATACCGGGCGAGAACACTGAAGCTTTCTTT
D gene: NA
clone size: few
J gene: TRBJ1-1
V gene: TRBV19

CDR3 protein: CASSVDRGWEQYF
CDR3 DNA: TGTGCCAGCAGCGTGGACAGGGGATGGGAGCAGTACTTC
D gene: TRBD1
clone size: NA
J gene: TRBJ2-7
V gene: TRBV7-2

CDR3 protein: CASTTRPGQGALNYGYTF
CDR3 DNA: TGTGCCAGCACCACCCGGCCGGGACAGGGAGCCCTCAACTATGGCTACACCTTC
D gene: TRBD1
clone size: NA
J gene: TRBJ1-2
V gene: TRBV2

CDR3 protein: CASSLNPGTGGETQYF
CDR3 DNA: TGTGCCAGCAGCTTGAATCCCGGGACAGGGGGCGAGACCCAGTACTTC
D gene: TRBD1
clone size: NA
J gene: TRBJ2-5
V gene: TRBV5-4

CDR3 protein: CASSYAWDKANYGYTF
CDR3 DNA: TGTGCCAGCAGTTACGCGTGGGACAAAGCTAACTATGGCTACACCTTC
D gene: NA
clone size: NA
J gene: TRBJ1-2
V gene: TRBV6-5

CDR3 protein: CASHSGNSYNEQFF
CDR3 DNA: TGTGCCAGCCATAGCGGGAACTCCTACAATGAGCAGTTCTTC
D gene: TRBD2
clone size: few
J gene: TRBJ2-1
V gene: TRBV6-2/TRBV6-3

CDR3 protein: CASSYEPRSDTEAFF
CDR3 DNA: TGTGCCAGCAGTTACGAACCCAGGTCCGACACTGAAGCTTTCTTT
D gene: NA
clone size: NA
J gene: TRBJ1-1
V gene: TRBV6-2/TRBV6-3

CDR3 protein: CSARGASGGHNEQFF
CDR3 DNA: TGCAGTGCTAGGGGTGCTTCAGGCGGCCACAATGAGCAGTTCTTC
D gene: NA
clone size: NA
J gene: TRBJ2-1
V gene: TRBV20-1

CDR3 protein: CASSQDPPTGEGEKLFF
CDR3 DNA: TGCGCCAGCAGCCAAGATCCCCCGACAGGGGAGGGGGAAAAACTGTTTTTT
D gene: TRBD1
clone size: many
J gene: TRBJ1-4
V gene: TRBV4-3

CDR3 protein: CASSFDRGSEKLFF
CDR3 DNA: TGTGCCAGCAGCTTCGACAGGGGCTCCGAAAAACTGTTTTTT
D gene: TRBD1
clone size: few
J gene: TRBJ1-4
V gene: TRBV7-2

CDR3 protein: CSARDRQVETQYF
CDR3 DNA: TGCAGTGCTAGAGACAGACAGGTGGAGACCCAGTACTTC
D gene: NA
clone size: few
J gene: TRBJ2-5
V gene: TRBV20-1

CDR3 protein: CATSRDHWGQETQYF
CDR3 DNA: TGTGCCACCAGCAGAGATCACTGGGGTCAAGAGACCCAGTACTTC
D gene: NA
clone size: many
J gene: TRBJ2-5
V gene: TRBV15

CDR3 protein: CASSPRPGPPPDTQYF
CDR3 DNA: TGTGCCAGCAGCCCCCGCCCGGGCCCCCCTCCAGATACGCAGTATTTT
D gene: NA
clone size: few
J gene: TRBJ2-3
V gene: TRBV7-2

CDR3 protein: CASSLPGQVAETQYF
CDR3 DNA: TGTGCCAGCAGCTTACCGGGACAGGTTGCGGAGACCCAGTACTTC
D gene: TRBD1
clone size: NA
J gene: TRBJ2-5
V gene: TRBV5-6

CDR3 protein: CASSDLPPGANVLTF
CDR3 DNA: TGTGCCAGTAGTGACCTACCCCCTGGGGCCAACGTCCTGACTTTC
D gene: NA
clone size: NA
J gene: TRBJ2-6
V gene: TRBV19